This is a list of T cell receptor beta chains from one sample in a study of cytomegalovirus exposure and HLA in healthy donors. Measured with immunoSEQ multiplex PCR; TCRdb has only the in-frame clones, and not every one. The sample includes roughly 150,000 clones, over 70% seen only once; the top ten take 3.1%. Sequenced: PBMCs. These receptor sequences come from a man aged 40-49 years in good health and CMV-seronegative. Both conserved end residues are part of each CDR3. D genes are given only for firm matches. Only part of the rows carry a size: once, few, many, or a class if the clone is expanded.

TGTGCCAGCAGCCCTGGGGGACAGGCCCTGGGGGAGACCCAGTACTTC	CASSPGGQALGETQYF	TRBV14	TRBD1	TRBJ2-5	16	.
TGTGCCAGCAGCACTTCGAGAGGACAGGGCGACGAGCAGTACTTC	CASSTSRGQGDEQYF	TRBV7-9	TRBD1	TRBJ2-7	15	.
TGCGCCAGCAGCCAACCTAGCGGGAGGAACTACAATGAGCAGTTCTTC	CASSQPSGRNYNEQFF	TRBV4-3	TRBD2	TRBJ2-1	16	.
TGTGCCAGCAGTCGCCCTCCTCGGACAGGACTCTCCTACGAGCAGTACTTC	CASSRPPRTGLSYEQYF	TRBV2	TRBD1	TRBJ2-7	17	.
TGTGCCTGGGATTACGGGATCGGGGCCAAAAACATTCAGTACTTC	CAWDYGIGAKNIQYF	TRBV30	.	TRBJ2-4	15	.
TGTGCCAGCAGCTGGGACAGAGAAGAAGCTTTCTTT	CASSWDREEAFF	TRBV2	TRBD1	TRBJ1-1	12	.
TGTGCCTGGAGTGTATCCCTGGGAGGGGGCACTGAAGCTTTCTTT	CAWSVSLGGGTEAFF	TRBV30	.	TRBJ1-1	15	few
TGTGCCAGCAGCTTAGAGACAGGGGCTGGCGAGCAGTACTTC	CASSLETGAGEQYF	TRBV7-6	TRBD1	TRBJ2-7	14	.
TGTGCCAGCAGTCCGGGACAGGGTTTTGGCTACACCTTC	CASSPGQGFGYTF	TRBV2	TRBD1	TRBJ1-2	13	.
TGTGCCAGCAGTTTATTCCAGGGGGGAATGAACACTGAAGCTTTCTTT	CASSLFQGGMNTEAFF	TRBV27	TRBD1	TRBJ1-1	16	.